These 8 T cell receptor beta chains were sequenced from one sample in a study of cytomegalovirus exposure and HLA in healthy donors. Both 60 Vbeta primers and 13 Jbeta primers went into the PCR. Some clones are missing from TCRdb's copy, which holds only in-frame ones; the method was immunoSEQ multiplex PCR. Its table records roughly 62,000 clones. The sequenced material came from PBMCs. The receptors were gathered from a woman aged 18-29 years in good health and CMV-seronegative.

V and J are TRBV5-1 and TRBJ2-3; D is unclear. The ends were cut back, 4 bases at V and 1 base at J, with 13 bases in the middle. The CDR3 length is 15 residues. The V gene's germline CDR1 is SGHRS and CDR2 YFSETQ. The CDR3 region has the DNA TGCGCCAGCAGCCCCGGCCGTGGAGGCACAGATACGCAGTATTTT. Protein product: CASSPGRGGTDTQYF. Full variable domain (remainder filled in from reference TRBV5-1 and TRBJ2-3): KAGVTQTPRYLIKTRGQQVTLSCSPISGHRSVSWYQQTPGQGLQFLFEYFSETQRNKGNFPGRFSGRQFSNSRSEMNVSTLELGDSALYLCASSPGRGGTDTQYFGPGTRLTVL.

This chain joins TRBV5-1 and TRBJ2-5, with 8 positions matching TRBD2. The CDR3 length is 16 residues. V dropped 2 bases and J dropped 5; count of bases not matched to a gene: 11. Germline CDR1 and CDR2: SGHRS and YFSETQ. Here the CDR3 reads CASSFLTSEAAETQYF. CDR3 nucleotide sequence: TGCGCCAGCAGCTTCCTGACTAGCGAGGCGGCGGAGACCCAGTACTTC. Looking up the rest from reference TRBV5-1 and TRBJ2-5 gives the full variable domain: KAGVTQTPRYLIKTRGQQVTLSCSPISGHRSVSWYQQTPGQGLQFLFEYFSETQRNKGNFPGRFSGRQFSNSRSEMNVSTLELGDSALYLCASSFLTSEAAETQYFGPGTRLLVL.

The chain carries TRBV6-6 and TRBJ1-5; no definite D call. Germline V gene sequence: CDR1 MNHNY, CDR2 SVGAGI (reference sequence). V lost 4 bases and J lost 4, with 8 bases in between. The length of the CDR3 is 13 residues. CDR3 coding DNA: TGTGCCAGCAGTTCAGGCCAGAATCAGCCCCAGCATTTT. Residues: CASSSGQNQPQHF.

The gene calls are TRBV6-5 and TRBJ2-3, with D perhaps TRBD2 (5 bases). V lost 7 bases and J lost 1, with 12 bases in between. The CDR3 is 14 residues long. Germline V gene data show CDR1 as MNHEY and CDR2 as SVGAGI. The CDR3 here is CASTSPSGTDTQYF. CDR3 in DNA: TGTGCCAGCACTAGCCCCTCGGGCACAGATACGCAGTATTTT.

The genes are TRBV6-1 and TRBJ2-5; 9 nucleotides match TRBD1. The J call is in doubt because the DNA end fits TRBJ2-7 better. CDR1 is MNHNS and CDR2 is SASEGT in the germline V gene. CDR3 length: 15 residues. The CDR3 nucleotides are TGTGCCAGCAGTGAAGCGGGGGACAGGGCCTACGAGCAGTACTTC. Protein: CASSEAGDRAYEQYF.

The chain couples TRBV6-5 to TRBJ2-1; 13 bases agree with TRBD2. The junction had 11 bases not matched to a gene; V was cut back by 8 bases and J by 10 bases. Per the germline V gene, CDR1 is MNHEY and CDR2 is SVGAGI. This CDR3 is 15 amino acids long. The chain's CDR3 is CASRTSGGPSSEQFF. As DNA, the CDR3 is TGTGCCAGCCGGACTAGCGGGGGCCCGTCCTCAGAGCAGTTCTTC.

This chain connects TRBV11-2 to TRBJ2-5; D gene uncertain. CDR1 is SGHAT and CDR2 is FQNNGV in the germline V gene. V was shortened by 7 bases and J by 7 bases, with 19 bases between the two germline ends. The CDR3 has 14 amino acids. The chain's CDR3 is CASTPRLGAGTQYF. In DNA form, the CDR3 reads TGTGCCAGCACCCCCAGGTTGGGTGCTGGGACCCAGTACTTC.

In nucleotides, the CDR3 is TGTGCCAGCAGCAGGGGCGGAAGGACTGAAGCTTTCTTT. Protein: CASSRGGRTEAFF. The J gene is TRBJ1-1, the V gene TRBV2, with a possible D match to TRBD1 (6 bases). V lost 6 bases and J lost 5, with 13 bases in between. The CDR3 sequence is 13 residues long. CDR1 SNHLY and CDR2 FYNNEI come from the germline V gene.